This TCR beta chain was sequenced during a study of cytomegalovirus exposure and HLA in healthy donors. Study-wide results and caveats: The study dropped some indistinguishable V segments, TRBV6-2 and TRBV6-3 among them. A likely sequencing artifact accounted for one observed cluster of highly shared sequence variants. Among CMV-associated TCR beta chains, most appeared HLA-restricted in a later analysis.

Primers included in the PCR were 60 Vbeta and 13 Jbeta primers. Original processing notes: A later analysis tallied tens of millions of unique TCR beta chains, 10 million to 12 million of them shared. The repertoire was sequenced with immunoSEQ multiplex PCR; TCRdb's copy has only in-frame clones and lacks some. Clone size and the V and J calls come from that table; the DNA yielded D and trimming. This table holds 130,000 to 150,000 clones, about three quarters found once. As concerns this clone: Its antigen is not identified.

CDR1 is SGHRS, CDR2 YFSETQ, per germline. V lost 0 bases to trimming and J lost 8 bases, with 8 bases between them. The CDR3 runs to 13 residues. This TCR came from a human donor in good health. Sequencing was carried out using PBMCs. J is TRBJ2-2 and V is TRBV5-1, with D hard to call. This CDR3 reads CASSLAAEGELFF. The CDR3 DNA follows: TGCGCCAGCAGCTTGGCCGCAGAAGGGGAGCTGTTTTTT.